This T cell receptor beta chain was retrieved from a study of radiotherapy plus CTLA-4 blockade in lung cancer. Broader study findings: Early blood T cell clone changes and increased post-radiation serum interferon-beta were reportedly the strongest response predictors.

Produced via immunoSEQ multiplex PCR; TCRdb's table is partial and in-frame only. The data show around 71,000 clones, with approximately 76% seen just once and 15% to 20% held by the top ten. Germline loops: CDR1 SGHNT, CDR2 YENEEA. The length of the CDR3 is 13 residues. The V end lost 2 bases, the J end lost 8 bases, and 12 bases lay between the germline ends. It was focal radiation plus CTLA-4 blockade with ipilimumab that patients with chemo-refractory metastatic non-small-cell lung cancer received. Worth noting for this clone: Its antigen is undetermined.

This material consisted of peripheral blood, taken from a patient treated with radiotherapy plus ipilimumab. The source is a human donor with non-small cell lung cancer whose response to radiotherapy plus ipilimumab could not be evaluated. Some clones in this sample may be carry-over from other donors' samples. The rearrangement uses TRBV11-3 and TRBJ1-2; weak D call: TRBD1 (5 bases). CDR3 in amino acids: CASSLTPGSGYTF. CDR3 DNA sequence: TGTGCCAGCAGCTTAACTCCAGGGTCCGGCTACACCTTC. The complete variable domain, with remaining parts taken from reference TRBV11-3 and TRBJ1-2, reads EAGVVQSPRYKIIEKKQPVAFWCNPISGHNTLYWYLQNLGQGPELLIRYENEEAVDDSQLPKDRFSAERLKGVDSTLKIQPAELGDSAVYLCASSLTPGSGYTFGSGTRLTVV.